This record covers a single TCR beta chain. Germline is not matched at one junction end, which may reflect a read error. The sample originates from a study of identical twins. There are 14 residues in the CDR3. TCRdb called the 5' RACE reads again in MiXCR, with one record for every CDR3 protein. The sample includes about 200,000 distinct CDR3 sequences, 6.5% of them seen just once. The same sample was also used in a study of T cells expressing NK-cell markers. That source notes: Several donors showed these clonotypes also leading the CD3+CD56-NKG2C+ fraction.

V gene TRBV7-1 combines with J gene TRBJ2-2; D uncertain. TRBV7-1 is known as an ORF, though its function is uncertain. The sequenced sample was CD8+ T cells sorted from blood. The origin of this receptor is a woman between 18 and 30 years old in good health. CDR3 DNA sequence: TGTGCCATCAGCCCCGCCCTCCTCTGCGGGGAGCTGTTTTTT. This encodes CAISPALLCGELFF.